This TCR beta chain was sequenced for a study of OX40 agonist ivuxolimab in advanced cancers. Study in general: Patients assigned to dose escalation were diagnosed with hepatocellular carcinoma, melanoma, renal cell or head and neck cancer. Three patients had partial responses: one hepatocellular carcinoma, two cutaneous melanoma. Study-wide results and caveats: Normalized expansion of T-cell clones was also low for some nonresponders.

Germline V gives CDR1 SGDLS, CDR2 YYNGEE. The CDR3 loop spans 15 amino acids. V lost 5 bases, J lost 0 bases, and 6 bases stayed unmatched. With regard to this clone: Its antigen is still unknown.

Only in-frame clones appear in the TCRdb table, and some are missing; sequencing was by immunoSEQ multiplex PCR. Among over 55,000 clones listed, around 94% were seen once. This chain links TRBV9 with TRBJ2-3, with 7 bases lining up with TRBD2. The receptor's source is an adult with an advanced solid tumor such as melanoma, head and neck, liver or kidney cancer. The source was CD4+ or CD8+ T cells sorted from blood, collected in a trial of the OX40 agonist ivuxolimab. CDR3 sequence (DNA): TGTGCCAGCAGTCGGGGGGACTACAGCACAGATACGCAGTATTTT. Its protein is CASSRGDYSTDTQYF.